These 9 T cell receptor beta chains were all obtained from the same sample, sequenced in a study of blood T cell repertoires in COVID-19 (TCRdb year 2020). Library preparation used the immunoSEQ multiplex PCR assay. TCRdb limited this immuneACCESS table to in-frame rearrangements with V and J called. A share of clones is missing; checked studies link under half to unresolved V genes, and the rest is unexplained. The sample table lists around 120,000 clones, less than 90% of them with a count of one. 1.9% of the sample comes from the top ten. Sequencing was done on a sample of peripheral blood. These receptors all come from a man aged 65 to 85 with acute or convalescent COVID-19.

The CDR3 is CASRPRNPYEQYF. As DNA, the CDR3 is TGTGCCAGCAGACCCAGGAATCCCTACGAGCAGTACTTC. The chain is built from TRBV28 and TRBJ2-7; the D is unclear. V gave up 6 bases and J gave up 2 bases, with 11 bases separating them. CDR1 and CDR2 (germline): MDHEN, SYDVKM. CDR3 size: 13 residues.

A single count supports this clone. The chain joins TRBV5-1 to TRBJ1-5; D gene ambiguous. Germline V CDR1 and CDR2: SGHRS, YFSETQ. CDR3 length equals 14 residues. Deletions cut 2 bases from V and 10 bases from J, with 16 bases between. CDR3 bases: TGCGCCAGCAGCTTAAGAGGGAACTCGGGCCCCCAGCATTTT. Its translation is CASSLRGNSGPQHF.

The chain couples TRBV2 to TRBJ1-1; 7 bases fit TRBD1. The CDR3 totals 13 residues. With V trimmed by 6 bases and J by 1 base, 2 bases remained unmatched. Germline CDR1 reads SNHLY; CDR2 reads FYNNEI. The CDR3 spells CASRTGRNTEAFF. For the CDR3, the DNA is TGTGCCAGCAGGACAGGGAGGAACACTGAAGCTTTCTTT.

This clone was found a few times. DNA of the CDR3: TGCGCCAGCGGCAAACAGGGGTACTATGGCTACACCTTC. It encodes CASGKQGYYGYTF. The gene calls are TRBV5-1 and TRBJ1-2; TRBD1 aligns across 7 bases. Germline V lookup: CDR1 SGHRS, CDR2 YFSETQ. The CDR3 contains 13 residues. Unmatched junction bases numbered 6, after V lost 7 bases and J lost 3 bases.

The V gene is TRBV4-2, the J gene TRBJ1-1, with 7 nucleotides matching TRBD1. The CDR3 consists of 15 residues. J lost 1 base, V lost 0 bases, and 2 bases had no gene match. CDR1 is LGHNA, CDR2 YNFKEQ, per germline. The CDR3, as DNA: TGTGCCAGCAGCCAAGAGGCAGGGGGGAACACTGAAGCTTTCTTT. It specifies CASSQEAGGNTEAFF.

DNA for the CDR3: TGTGCCAGCAGCCAAGTCGGGCGGGGACAGCCGGGGGAGACCCAGTACTTC. Encoded protein: CASSQVGRGQPGETQYF. This chain joins TRBV4-2 and TRBJ2-5, with D maybe TRBD1 (7 bases). V was clipped by 1 base and J by 5 bases, with 20 bases between them. This CDR3 spans 17 amino acids. Germline V gene lookup returns CDR1 LGHNA and CDR2 YNFKEQ.

The chain has TRBV5-1 and TRBJ2-2; TRBD2 matches 7 bases. In germline, CDR1 is SGHRS, CDR2 YFSETQ. V was pared by 1 base and J by 0 bases, with 3 bases of the junction left unmatched. This CDR3 spans 16 amino acids. The CDR3 protein is CASSLSGRANTGELFF. Here the CDR3 DNA reads TGCGCCAGCAGCTTGTCGGGGAGGGCGAACACCGGGGAGCTGTTTTTT.

This clone was counted only a few times. The chain uses TRBV3-1 (or the pseudogene TRBV3-2) and TRBJ2-2, with D maybe TRBD2 (5 bases). Germline CDR1 LGHDT, CDR2 YNNKEL (reference sequence). Deletions cut 1 base from V and 3 bases from J, with 15 bases between. The CDR3 totals 17 residues. CDR3 protein: CASSQVKAGRDTGELFF. As DNA, the CDR3 is TGTGCCAGCAGCCAAGTCAAGGCGGGCAGAGACACCGGGGAGCTGTTTTTT.

The chain couples TRBV11-2 to TRBJ1-3; D remains unclear. This CDR3 has 18 residues. Germline V CDR1 and CDR2: SGHAT, FQNNGV. The V end was cut by 3 bases, the J end by 0 bases, with 18 bases between. The CDR3 DNA reads as TGTGCCAGCAGCTTGGGAGGGAACCCGCGATACTCTGGAAACACCATATATTTT. Translating gives CASSLGGNPRYSGNTIYF.